The clone carrying this T cell receptor (beta chain) was seen just once. Antigen: not known. This sample was included in a study of OX40 agonist ivuxolimab in advanced cancers. Turning to the study itself: Across the patients, intravenous ivuxolimab was delivered every 2 weeks at 0.01 to 10 mg/kg. General study results and limits: Dose levels from 0.1 to 3.0 mg/kg saw CD4+ and CD8+ blood T cells expand clonally by week 6.

The CDR3 loop spans 15 amino acids. Germline CDR1 is MGHRA and CDR2 is YSYEKL. The V end was cut by 1 base, the J end by 1 base, with 10 bases between. Data came from immunoSEQ multiplex PCR; TCRdb stores just in-frame clones and leaves some out. Of some 67,000 clones listed, less than 85% are singletons. The rearrangement joins TRBV4-1 to TRBJ1-2; D remains unclear. Sequences were derived from CD4+ or CD8+ T cells sorted from blood, sampled in a trial of the OX40 agonist ivuxolimab. The source of this sequence is an adult with an advanced solid tumor such as melanoma, head and neck, liver or kidney cancer. CDR3 in DNA: TGCGCCAGCAGCCAAGCCCAGCAGATTAACTATGGCTACACCTTC. Translation gives CASSQAQQINYGYTF.